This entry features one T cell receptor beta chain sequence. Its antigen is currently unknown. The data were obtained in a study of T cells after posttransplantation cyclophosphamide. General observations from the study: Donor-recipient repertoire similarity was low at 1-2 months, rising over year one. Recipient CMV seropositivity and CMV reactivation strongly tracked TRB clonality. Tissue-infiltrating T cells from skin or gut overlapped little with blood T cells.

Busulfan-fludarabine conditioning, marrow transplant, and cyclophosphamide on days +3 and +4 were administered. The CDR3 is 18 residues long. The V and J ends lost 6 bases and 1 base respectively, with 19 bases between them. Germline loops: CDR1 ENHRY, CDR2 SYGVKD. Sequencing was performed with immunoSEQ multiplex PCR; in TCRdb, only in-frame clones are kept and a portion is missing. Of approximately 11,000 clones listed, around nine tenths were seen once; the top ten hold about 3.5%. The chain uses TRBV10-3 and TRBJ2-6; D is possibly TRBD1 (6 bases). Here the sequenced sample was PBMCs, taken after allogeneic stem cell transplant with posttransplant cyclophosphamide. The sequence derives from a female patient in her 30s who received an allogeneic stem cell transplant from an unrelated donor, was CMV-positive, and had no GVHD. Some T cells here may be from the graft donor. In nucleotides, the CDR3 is TGTGCCATCAGGGGGGCGGCGGGCGTGGGATCTGGGGCCAACGTCCTGACTTTC. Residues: CAIRGAAGVGSGANVLTF.